The clone carrying this T cell receptor beta chain was detected a few times. Its antigen remains unknown. CDR1 and CDR2 (germline): LGHDT, YNNKEL (reference sequence). With V trimmed by 4 bases and J by 0 bases, 4 bases remained unmatched. The CDR3 is 15 residues long. These data are taken from a study of T cell responses to AZD1222 COVID-19 vaccine. Background on the study: Recipients boosted at about 4 weeks or about 12 weeks are pooled.

Study-level results: Nearly half of unique spike-specific TCRs reportedly avoided B.1.351 and B.1.1.7 mutated regions. Across the whole spike, CD4 TCRs peaked at regions 160-218 and 743-854.

Here immunoSEQ multiplex PCR was the method, and the copy in TCRdb shows in-frame clones only, minus some. The repertoire holds roughly 130,000 clones, 75% to 90% seen once, with 1.3% to 1.5% in the top ten. The sample consisted of peripheral blood, taken on day 0 of AZD1222 vaccination. The chain combines TRBV3-1 (or the pseudogene TRBV3-2) with TRBJ2-7; 9 nucleotides align to TRBD1. The source of this sequence is an adult in good health. CDR3 bases: TGTGCCAGCAGCCCAGGGGACAGGGCCTCCTACGAGCAGTACTTC. Translating it yields CASSPGDRASYEQYF.